This T cell receptor beta chain was recorded in a study of blood T cell repertoires in COVID-19. Libraries were prepared by immunoSEQ multiplex PCR; TCRdb keeps only in-frame clonotypes and omits some of them. Among approximately 300,000 clones listed, roughly 90% were seen once. This TCR was sampled from a woman aged 45-60 years with active or convalescent COVID-19. The sample taken for sequencing was peripheral blood.

The CDR3 DNA follows: TGTGCCACCAGTGATGGTTCGGGAGGGCCCGCCGGGGAGCTGTTTTTT. As protein: CATSDGSGGPAGELFF. The chain has TRBV24-1 and TRBJ2-2; 8 positions match TRBD2. V shed 3 bases, J shed 6 bases, and the junction held 8 bases outside the gene matches. The germline gives CDR1 KGHDR, CDR2 SFDVKD. The CDR3 consists of 16 residues.